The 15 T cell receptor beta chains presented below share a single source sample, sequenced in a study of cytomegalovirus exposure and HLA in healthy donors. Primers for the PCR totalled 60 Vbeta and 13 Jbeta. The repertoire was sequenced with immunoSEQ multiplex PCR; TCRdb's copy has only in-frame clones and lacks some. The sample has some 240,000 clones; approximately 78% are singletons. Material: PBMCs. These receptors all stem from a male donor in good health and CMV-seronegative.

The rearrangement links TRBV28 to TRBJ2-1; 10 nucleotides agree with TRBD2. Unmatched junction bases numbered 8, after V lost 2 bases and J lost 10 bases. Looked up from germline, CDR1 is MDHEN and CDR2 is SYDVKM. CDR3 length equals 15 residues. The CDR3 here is CASSLNPSGSGEQFF. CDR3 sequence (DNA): TGTGCCAGCAGTTTAAACCCTAGCGGGAGCGGGGAGCAGTTCTTC.

The CDR3 DNA reads TGTGCCAGCAGCCAAGATGCAACATCCTCCTACAATGAGCAGTTCTTC. Its translation is CASSQDATSSYNEQFF. The chain uses TRBV4-2 and TRBJ2-1; D unresolved. Trimming cost V 0 bases and J 0 bases, with 9 bases left between them. CDR3 size: 16 residues. Germline assignment: CDR1 LGHNA and CDR2 YNFKEQ.

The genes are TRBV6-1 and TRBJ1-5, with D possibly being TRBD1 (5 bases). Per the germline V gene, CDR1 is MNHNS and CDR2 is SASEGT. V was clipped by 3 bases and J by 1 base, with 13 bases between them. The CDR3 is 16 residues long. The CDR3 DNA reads TGTGCCAGCAGTGAGGTGGGAGGGGCGAGCAATCAGCCCCAGCATTTT. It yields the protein CASSEVGGASNQPQHF.

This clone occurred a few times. Here the CDR3 DNA reads TGTGCCAGCAGTTTCCGGGTGTCGGCCGGGGAGCTGTTTTTT. It yields the protein CASSFRVSAGELFF. The chain uses TRBV28 and TRBJ2-2, with unresolved D. The germline CDR1 and CDR2 sequences are MDHEN and SYDVKM. V was clipped by 3 bases and J by 6 bases, with 11 bases between them. The CDR3 covers 14 residues.

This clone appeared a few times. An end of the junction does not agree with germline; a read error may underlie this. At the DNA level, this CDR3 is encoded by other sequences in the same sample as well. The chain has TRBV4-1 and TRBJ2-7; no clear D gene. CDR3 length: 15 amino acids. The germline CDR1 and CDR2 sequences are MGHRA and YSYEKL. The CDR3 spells CASSQEASSSYEQYF. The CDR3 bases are TGCGCCAGCAGTCAAGAGGCTAGTTCGTCCTACGAGCAGTACTTC.

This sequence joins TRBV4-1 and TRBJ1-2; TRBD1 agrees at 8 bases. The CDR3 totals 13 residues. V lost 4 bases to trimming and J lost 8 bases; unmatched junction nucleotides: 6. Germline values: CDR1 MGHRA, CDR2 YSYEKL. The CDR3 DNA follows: TGCGCCAGCAGCCCGGGACAGGACTCCGGCTACACCTTC. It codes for CASSPGQDSGYTF.

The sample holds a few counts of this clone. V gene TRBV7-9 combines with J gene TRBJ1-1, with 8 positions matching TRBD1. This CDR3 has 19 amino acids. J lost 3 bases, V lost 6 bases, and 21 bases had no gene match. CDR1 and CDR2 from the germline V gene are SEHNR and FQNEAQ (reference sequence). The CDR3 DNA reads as TGTGCCAGCAGACCTTCCGCCCAGGGGGCTGTGGATGTGTACACTGAAGCTTTCTTT. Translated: CASRPSAQGAVDVYTEAFF.

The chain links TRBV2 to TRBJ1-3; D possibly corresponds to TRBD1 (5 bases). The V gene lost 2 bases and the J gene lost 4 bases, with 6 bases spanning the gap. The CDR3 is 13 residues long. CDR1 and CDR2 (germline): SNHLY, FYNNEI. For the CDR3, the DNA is TGTGCCAGCAGTGAACGGACAGGAAACACCATATATTTT. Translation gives CASSERTGNTIYF.

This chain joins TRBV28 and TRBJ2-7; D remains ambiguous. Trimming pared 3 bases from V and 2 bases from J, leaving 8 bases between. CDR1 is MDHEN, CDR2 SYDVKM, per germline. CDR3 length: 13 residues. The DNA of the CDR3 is TGTGCCAGCAGTTTGGCCATAACCTACGAGCAGTACTTC. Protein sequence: CASSLAITYEQYF.

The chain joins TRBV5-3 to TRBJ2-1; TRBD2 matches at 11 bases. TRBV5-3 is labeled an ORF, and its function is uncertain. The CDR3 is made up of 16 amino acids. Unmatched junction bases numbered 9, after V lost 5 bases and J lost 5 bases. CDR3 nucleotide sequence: TGTGCCAGAAGACCTCCCGGGACTAGCGGAAACAATGAGCAGTTCTTC. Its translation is CARRPPGTSGNNEQFF.

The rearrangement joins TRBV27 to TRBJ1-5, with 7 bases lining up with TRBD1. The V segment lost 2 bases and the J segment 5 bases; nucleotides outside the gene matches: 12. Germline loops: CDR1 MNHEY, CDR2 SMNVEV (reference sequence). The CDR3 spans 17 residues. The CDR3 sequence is CASSLLSPTGQHQPQHF. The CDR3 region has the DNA TGTGCCAGCAGTTTACTAAGTCCGACAGGGCAACATCAGCCCCAGCATTTT.

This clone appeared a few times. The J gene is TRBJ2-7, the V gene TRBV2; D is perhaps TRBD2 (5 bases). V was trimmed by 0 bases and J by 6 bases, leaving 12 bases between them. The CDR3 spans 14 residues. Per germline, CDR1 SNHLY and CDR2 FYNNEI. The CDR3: CASSEALGRGEQYF. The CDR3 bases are TGTGCCAGCAGTGAAGCGCTTGGGAGAGGCGAGCAGTACTTC.

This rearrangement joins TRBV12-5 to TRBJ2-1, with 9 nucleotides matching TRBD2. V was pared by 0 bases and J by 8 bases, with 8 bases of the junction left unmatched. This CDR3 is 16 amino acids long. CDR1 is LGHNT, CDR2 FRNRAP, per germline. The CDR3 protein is CASGLVLAGGADEQFF. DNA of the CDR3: TGTGCTAGTGGTTTGGTACTGGCGGGAGGGGCCGATGAGCAGTTCTTC.

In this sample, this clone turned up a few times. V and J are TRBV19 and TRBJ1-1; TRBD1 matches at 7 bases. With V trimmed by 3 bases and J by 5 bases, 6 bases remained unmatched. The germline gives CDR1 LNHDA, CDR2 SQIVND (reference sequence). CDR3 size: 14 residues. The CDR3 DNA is TGTGCCAGTAGTATCAACAGGGGTTGGACTGAAGCTTTCTTT. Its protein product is CASSINRGWTEAFF.

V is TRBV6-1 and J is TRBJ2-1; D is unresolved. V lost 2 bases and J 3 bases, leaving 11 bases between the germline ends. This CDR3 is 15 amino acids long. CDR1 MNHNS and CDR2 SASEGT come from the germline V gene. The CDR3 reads CASSETHTGYNEQFF. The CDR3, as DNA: TGTGCCAGCAGTGAAACTCACACGGGCTACAATGAGCAGTTCTTC.